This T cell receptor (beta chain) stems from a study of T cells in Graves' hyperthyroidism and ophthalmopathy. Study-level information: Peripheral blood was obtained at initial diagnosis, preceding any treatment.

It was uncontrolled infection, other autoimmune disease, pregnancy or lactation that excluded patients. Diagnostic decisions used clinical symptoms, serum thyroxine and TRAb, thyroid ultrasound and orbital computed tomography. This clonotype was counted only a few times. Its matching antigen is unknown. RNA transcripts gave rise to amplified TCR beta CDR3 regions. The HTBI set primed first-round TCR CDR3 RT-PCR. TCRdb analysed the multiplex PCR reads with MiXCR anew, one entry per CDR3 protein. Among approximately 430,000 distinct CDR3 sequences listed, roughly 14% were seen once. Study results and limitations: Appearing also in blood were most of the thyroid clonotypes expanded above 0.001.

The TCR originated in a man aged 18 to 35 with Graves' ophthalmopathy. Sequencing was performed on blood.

The CDR3, as DNA: TGTGCCAGCAGCCATAGGCGTAATCTGAACACTGAAGCTTTCTTT. It specifies CASSHRRNLNTEAFF. The chain couples TRBV3-1 to TRBJ1-1; the D is unclear. V was clipped by 3 bases and J by 0 bases, with 11 bases between them. The CDR3 sequence is 15 residues long. The germline V gene has CDR1 LGHDT and CDR2 YNNKEL (reference sequence).